This is a list of T cell receptor beta chains from one sample in a study of blood T cell repertoires in COVID-19. Sequencing used immunoSEQ multiplex PCR; TCRdb keeps in-frame clones, though not all of them. Seen here are fewer than 150,000 clones, roughly four fifths observed once, and the top ten hold 18%. Sequencing was done on a sample of PBMCs or T cells enriched from blood (not recorded which). These TCRs come from a man aged 25-45 years who had recovered from COVID-19. Both conserved end residues are part of each CDR3. Fields, in order: CDR3 protein, CDR3 DNA, V gene, clone size, D gene, J gene. A D gene is named only where the DNA matches it firmly. The size field is filled for only some rows; it gives once, few, many or a size class.

CDR3: CASSLALAEPSYEQYF; DNA: TGTGCCAGCAGCTTAGCTCTAGCGGAGCCCTCCTACGAGCAGTACTTC; V: TRBV7-2; size: NA; D: TRBD2; J: TRBJ2-7
CDR3: CASSSTWGTLDEKLFF; DNA: TGTGCCAGCAGCTCGACATGGGGGACACTCGATGAAAAACTGTTTTTT; V: TRBV11-2; size: NA; D: NA; J: TRBJ1-4
CDR3: CATSRTLAGGQETQYF; DNA: TGTGCCACCAGCAGAACCTTAGCGGGGGGACAAGAGACCCAGTACTTC; V: TRBV15; size: once; D: TRBD2; J: TRBJ2-5
CDR3: CASSLAGTQNTEAFF; DNA: TGTGCCAGCAGTTTAGCCGGGACTCAGAACACTGAAGCTTTCTTT; V: TRBV7-2; size: NA; D: NA; J: TRBJ1-1
CDR3: CASSQLGSGGYTF; DNA: TGCGCCAGCAGCCAACTCGGCAGCGGCGGCTACACCTTC; V: TRBV4-1; size: NA; D: NA; J: TRBJ1-2
CDR3: CASRLMGGNTEAFF; DNA: TGTGCCAGCCGACTAATGGGGGGTAACACTGAAGCTTTCTTT; V: TRBV6-5; size: NA; D: NA; J: TRBJ1-1
CDR3: CASSSWTGGLSGYEQYF; DNA: TGTGCCAGCAGCTCCTGGACAGGGGGCTTATCAGGCTACGAGCAGTACTTC; V: TRBV7-9; size: NA; D: TRBD1; J: TRBJ2-7
CDR3: CASTPNRRTEAFF; DNA: TGTGCCAGCACTCCTAACAGGCGGACTGAAGCTTTCTTT; V: TRBV6-5; size: NA; D: NA; J: TRBJ1-1
CDR3: CASSSQRELTDTQYF; DNA: TGCGCCAGCAGCTCACAGAGGGAGCTAACAGATACGCAGTATTTT; V: TRBV5-1; size: NA; D: NA; J: TRBJ2-3
CDR3: CASSLASGYEQYF; DNA: TGTGCCAGCAGCCTGGCCAGTGGTTACGAGCAGTACTTC; V: TRBV11-3; size: NA; D: NA; J: TRBJ2-7
CDR3: CASSSRTSGTDTQYF; DNA: TGTGCCAGCAGCTCCCGGACTAGCGGCACAGATACGCAGTATTTT; V: TRBV7-3; size: NA; D: TRBD2; J: TRBJ2-3
CDR3: CATSGSSGKSIPDTQYF; DNA: TGTGCCACCAGTGGTAGTAGCGGGAAGAGTATCCCAGATACGCAGTATTTT; V: TRBV24-1; size: NA; D: TRBD2; J: TRBJ2-3
CDR3: CASLGTGGGNEQFF; DNA: TGTGCCAGCTTAGGGACAGGGGGGGGGAATGAGCAGTTCTTC; V: TRBV6-5; size: NA; D: TRBD1; J: TRBJ2-1
CDR3: CASSLWGAGGFNEQFF; DNA: TGTGCCAGCAGCTTATGGGGAGCAGGGGGATTTAATGAGCAGTTCTTC; V: TRBV7-2; size: NA; D: TRBD1; J: TRBJ2-1
CDR3: CASSSSGGATDTQYF; DNA: TGTGCCAGCAGCTCTAGCGGGGGGGCGACAGATACGCAGTATTTT; V: TRBV7-2; size: NA; D: TRBD2; J: TRBJ2-3
CDR3: CASSLGQFDSPLHF; DNA: TGTGCCAGCAGCTTGGGACAGTTTGATTCACCCCTCCACTTT; V: TRBV7-3; size: NA; D: TRBD1; J: TRBJ1-6
CDR3: CATSRPGQGSPLHF; DNA: TGTGCCACCAGCAGACCGGGACAGGGTTCACCCCTCCATTTT; V: TRBV15; size: few; D: TRBD1; J: TRBJ1-6
CDR3: CASRPKWTENTFNQKNTEAFF; DNA: TGCGCCAGCAGACCAAAATGGACAGAAAACACCTTCAATCAAAAGAACACTGAAGCTTTCTTT; V: TRBV10-1; size: few; D: NA; J: TRBJ1-1
CDR3: CASRLSGNTIYF; DNA: TGTGCCAGCAGACTATCTGGAAACACCATATATTTT; V: TRBV6-5; size: NA; D: NA; J: TRBJ1-3
CDR3: CASSTQGDNQPQHF; DNA: TGTGCCAGCAGCACACAGGGGGACAATCAGCCCCAGCATTTT; V: TRBV27; size: NA; D: TRBD1; J: TRBJ1-5
CDR3: CASSLWEGEQFF; DNA: TGTGCCAGCAGCTTGTGGGAGGGTGAGCAGTTCTTC; V: TRBV5-6; size: NA; D: TRBD2; J: TRBJ2-1
CDR3: CASSSTLTGSSYNSPLHF; DNA: TGTGCCAGCAGCTCAACCCTAACAGGGAGCTCCTATAATTCACCCCTCCACTTT; V: TRBV7-9; size: NA; D: NA; J: TRBJ1-6
CDR3: CASSLGIGNTIYF; DNA: TGTGCCAGCAGCCTCGGGATTGGAAACACCATATATTTT; V: TRBV7-2; size: NA; D: NA; J: TRBJ1-3
CDR3: CASRQGGNYGYTF; DNA: TGTGCCAGCCGACAGGGAGGTAACTATGGCTACACCTTC; V: TRBV19; size: NA; D: TRBD1; J: TRBJ1-2
CDR3: CASSPTANTEAFF; DNA: TGTGCCAGTAGCCCGACAGCGAACACTGAAGCTTTCTTT; V: TRBV19; size: NA; D: NA; J: TRBJ1-1
CDR3: CASSGMTGGNTEAFF; DNA: TGTGCCAGCAGTGGTATGACAGGGGGTAACACTGAAGCTTTCTTT; V: TRBV25-1; size: NA; D: TRBD1; J: TRBJ1-1
CDR3: CASNPMLGHNEQFF; DNA: TGTGCCAGCAACCCGATGTTGGGGCACAATGAGCAGTTCTTC; V: TRBV19; size: NA; D: NA; J: TRBJ2-1
CDR3: CASSVGRGGATGELFF; DNA: TGTGCCAGCAGCGTAGGTCGAGGGGGGGCCACCGGGGAGCTGTTTTTT; V: TRBV9; size: NA; D: NA; J: TRBJ2-2
CDR3: CASSIDRAGELFF; DNA: TGTGCCAGCAGCATCGATCGGGCCGGGGAGCTGTTTTTT; V: TRBV7-3; size: many; D: NA; J: TRBJ2-2
CDR3: CASSGTGKSSYNEQFF; DNA: TGTGCCAGCAGTGGGACCGGGAAGTCCTCCTACAATGAGCAGTTCTTC; V: TRBV25-1; size: NA; D: NA; J: TRBJ2-1
CDR3: CASSLQRNTDTQYF; DNA: TGTGCCAGCAGCTTGCAGCGGAACACAGATACGCAGTATTTT; V: TRBV7-9; size: NA; D: NA; J: TRBJ2-3
CDR3: CASSMVAGGPYEQYF; DNA: TGTGCCAGCAGTATGGTAGCGGGAGGGCCCTACGAGCAGTACTTC; V: TRBV6-5; size: NA; D: TRBD2; J: TRBJ2-7
CDR3: CASSRGQASYEQYF; DNA: TGTGCCAGCAGCCGGGGACAGGCCTCCTACGAGCAGTACTTC; V: TRBV11-2; size: NA; D: TRBD1; J: TRBJ2-7
CDR3: CASSHLAGGGTDTQYF; DNA: TGCGCCAGCAGCCACCTAGCGGGAGGCGGCACAGATACGCAGTATTTT; V: TRBV4-1; size: NA; D: TRBD2; J: TRBJ2-3
CDR3: CASSSGQNYGYTF; DNA: TGTGCCAGCAGCTCGGGACAGAACTATGGCTACACCTTC; V: TRBV5-6; size: NA; D: TRBD1; J: TRBJ1-2
CDR3: CASSEVSGGETQYF; DNA: TGTGCCAGCAGTGAAGTTTCGGGGGGAGAGACCCAGTACTTC; V: TRBV2; size: NA; D: TRBD2; J: TRBJ2-5
CDR3: CASSISNQPQHF; DNA: TGTGCCAGCTCAATCAGTAATCAGCCCCAGCATTTT; V: TRBV18; size: NA; D: NA; J: TRBJ1-5
CDR3: CAIRQGPQGNTIYF; DNA: TGTGCCATCAGACAGGGGCCGCAGGGAAACACCATATATTTT; V: TRBV10-3; size: NA; D: TRBD1; J: TRBJ1-3
CDR3: CASSLGLSQGYEQYF; DNA: TGTGCCAGCAGCTTGGGACTGAGCCAGGGCTACGAGCAGTACTTC; V: TRBV5-6; size: few; D: NA; J: TRBJ2-7
CDR3: CASRRNGGADNEQFF; DNA: TGTGCCAGCAGACGTAACGGGGGGGCGGATAATGAGCAGTTCTTC; V: TRBV6-5; size: NA; D: TRBD2; J: TRBJ2-1
CDR3: CASSLGGNSLYGYTF; DNA: TGTGCCAGCAGCTTGGGGGGCAACTCGCTCTATGGCTACACCTTC; V: TRBV5-6; size: NA; D: NA; J: TRBJ1-2